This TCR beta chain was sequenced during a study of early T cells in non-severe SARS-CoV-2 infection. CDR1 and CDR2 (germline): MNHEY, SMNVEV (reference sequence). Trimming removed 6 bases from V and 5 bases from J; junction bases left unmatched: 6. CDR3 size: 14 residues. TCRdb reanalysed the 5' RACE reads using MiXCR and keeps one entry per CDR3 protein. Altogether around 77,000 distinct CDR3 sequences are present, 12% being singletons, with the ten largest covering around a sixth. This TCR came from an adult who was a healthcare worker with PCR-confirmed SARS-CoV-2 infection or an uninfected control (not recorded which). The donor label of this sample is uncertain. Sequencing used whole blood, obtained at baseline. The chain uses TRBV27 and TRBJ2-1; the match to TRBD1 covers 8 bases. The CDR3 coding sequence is TGTGCCAGCAGCCGACAGGGGCCACACAATGAGCAGTTCTTC. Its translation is CASSRQGPHNEQFF.